The T cell receptor (beta chain) under discussion was sequenced for a study of CXCR3-negative and CXCR3-positive naive CD8 T cells. Study outcomes and limitations: Researchers reported similar TRBV-TRBJ usage in naive CXCR3-negative and CXCR3-positive cells, though memory differed. Comparably high diversity was seen in both naive subsets, and much lower diversity in memory CD8+ cells. The study found more hydrophobic TRB CDR3s in CXCR3-positive naive cells than in CXCR3-negative naive cells.

Libraries were UMI-labeled 5' RACE TRB cDNA. TCRdb re-called the 5' RACE reads and catalogs CDR3 proteins one per entry, DNA excluded. This sample's table reports 90,000 to 100,000 distinct CDR3 sequences. CDR1 is SGHAT and CDR2 is FQNNGV in the germline V gene. The CDR3 is made up of 13 amino acids. Sorts performed in triplicate captured 300,000 to 350,000 cells each from every CD8+ T cell subset. CD45RO-CCR7+CD27+CD95- defined naive CD8+ T cells. In the case of this clonotype: Its antigen is undetermined.

Sequencing was carried out using naive CXCR3+ CD8+ T cells from blood. Subset: CD45RO-CCR7+CD27+CD95- naive CD8+ T cells expressing CXCR3 (TNR3+). J is TRBJ2-1 and V is TRBV11-2; TCRdb's D call of TRBD1 is untestable without DNA. The clonotype originates from a human donor in good health. Some clones in this sample may be carry-over from other donors' samples. This chain's CDR3 is CASRRGQNNEQFF.